This T cell receptor beta chain is drawn from a study of blood T cell repertoires in COVID-19 (dated by TCRdb to 2020 to 2022). Background on the whole study: Samples from collaborators originated in the United States, Italy and Spain and spanned both the acute and convalescent phases of COVID-19. The material from the prospective study consisted of cDNA or gDNA derived from T cells, B-cell-depleted T cells, or PBMCs. Subjects who had been exposed to COVID-19, were actively infected with it, or had recovered from it provided the deeply sampled blood TCRbeta repertoires that made up the dataset. A freely available public database, intended as a resource for researchers studying the immune response to SARS-CoV-2, is where the repertoires were released. The samples were drawn from the first 160 participants of the ongoing ImmuneRACE study and from roughly 1,300 subjects provided by 6 global collaborators. Sample metadata almost always included a de-identified subject ID, COVID-19 status, age in years and sex. Where available, HLA class I and class II types were taken from metadata supplied by the sample provider and were not determined by assay-based typing.

Trimming removed 7 bases from V and 4 bases from J, leaving 13 bases between the germline ends. The germline V gene yields SGDLS for CDR1 and YYNGEE for CDR2. CDR3 length: 13 amino acids, cysteine to phenylalanine. Only CDR3 DNA is held: 39 bases, read in frame from base 1. TCRbeta CDR3 regions were amplified from genomic DNA by means of the immunoSEQ Assay, a bias-controlled multiplex PCR. Per the authors' processing: Within the assay, amplification of reference gene primers was used to estimate how many nucleated cells each sample contained. Sequence reads were collapsed and filtered to measure the absolute abundance of every unique TCRbeta CDR3 rearrangement. For each sample, productive Simpson clonality was calculated by taking the square root of Simpson's diversity index across productive rearrangements. TCRdb re-hosts the immuneACCESS table, in-frame sequences only. Its copies lack some clones; in the studies checked, an unresolved V gene accounts for under half of them, and the cause for the rest is not known. D and trimming were read from the DNA, whereas the V and J calls and clone size are those reported in that table. Within this sample are 25,000 or so clones, with 88% of them counted one time only. 20% to 25% of the sample is taken by the ten largest.

Only one count was recorded for this clone. Its antigen specificity is not known. No much larger clone exists at a distance of one base, and base qualities are not known. Paper-wide results and their limitations: The quantity of clinical and demographic metadata differed by source and by participant and was supplied without curation.

The collaborating institutions used their own protocols to collect whole blood in K2EDTA tubes. For TCRbeta analysis, collaborator samples were shipped as frozen whole blood, as isolated PBMCs, or as DNA extracted from either sample type. The receptor's source is a man in his sixties or seventies in a cohort sampled during active COVID-19. The chain joins TRBV9 to TRBJ2-3; there is no confident call for the D gene. The sequenced sample consisted of peripheral blood. The nucleotide sequence reads as follows: TGTGCCAGCTCGGAATGGGCTGCAGATACGCAGTATTTT. This is translated as CASSEWAADTQYF.